One and the same sample provided the 31 T cell receptor beta chains below, sequenced in a study of shared clonotypes between healthy human individuals. The method was immunoSEQ multiplex PCR; TCRdb's version includes in-frame clones alone and lacks a portion of them. The top ten hold 0.055% to 0.07% of the sample, which has around 600,000 clones, roughly 97% seen once. Sequencing input: naive CD4+ T cells sorted from blood. As for subset: CD45RA+ positively selected. These receptors originate from a woman between 25 and 40 years old in good health.

This clone was picked up one time. The CDR3 nucleotides read TGTGCCAGCAGCTTTACTGGGGGACAAGATACGCAGTATTTT. It yields the protein CASSFTGGQDTQYF. The rearrangement joins TRBV5-4 to TRBJ2-3; TRBD1 might be the D (6 bases). Trimming took off 2 bases at V and 5 bases at J, with 12 bases between the two ends. The germline gives CDR1 SGHNT, CDR2 YYREEE (reference sequence). The CDR3 is made up of 14 amino acids.

The V call is TRBV7-9, the J call TRBJ1-1, with D hard to call. Trimming removed 4 bases from V and 1 base from J, with 13 bases in between. Germline lookup yields CDR1 SEHNR and CDR2 FQNEAQ (reference sequence). This CDR3 has 15 residues. The CDR3 coding sequence is TGTGCCAGCAGCTCCTCCCCTGGAGCGAACACTGAAGCTTTCTTT. Translated, it gives CASSSSPGANTEAFF.

CDR3: CASSTSGYSYNEQFF. CDR3 nucleotide sequence: TGTGCCAGCAGCACTAGCGGGTACTCCTACAATGAGCAGTTCTTC. V gene TRBV11-2 combines with J gene TRBJ2-1; 9 positions match TRBD2. V shed 5 bases, J shed 0 bases, and the junction held 2 bases outside the gene matches. The CDR3 is 15 residues long. CDR1 and CDR2 (germline): SGHAT, FQNNGV.

The CDR3 DNA sequence: TGTGCCAGCAGTTTACCGGGACTCCCAGAGACCCAGTACTTC. Its translation is CASSLPGLPETQYF. J is TRBJ2-5 and V is TRBV28; possibly TRBD2 for D (6 bases). The V gene lost 2 bases and the J gene lost 4 bases, with 11 bases spanning the gap. CDR1 and CDR2 (germline): MDHEN, SYDVKM. The CDR3 has 14 amino acids.

The V call is TRBV9, the J call TRBJ1-1; D possibly corresponds to TRBD1 (5 bases). Germline assignment: CDR1 SGDLS and CDR2 YYNGEE. The germline V and J ends were trimmed by 4 bases and 3 bases, with 16 bases remaining between them. CDR3 length: 15 residues. CDR3 sequence: CASSQDMSLYTEAFF. The CDR3 nucleotides read TGTGCCAGCAGCCAGGACATGAGTTTGTACACTGAAGCTTTCTTT.

The chain carries TRBV18 and TRBJ1-5, with D possibly matching TRBD1 (5 bases). The CDR3 extends over 15 amino acids. In germline, CDR1 is KGHSH, CDR2 LQKENI. V lost 3 bases, J lost 1 base, and 10 bases lay in between. CDR3 in DNA: TGTGCCAGCTCACCCGGGGCCGGGAGCAATCAGCCCCAGCATTTT. Protein: CASSPGAGSNQPQHF.

V and J are TRBV2 and TRBJ2-4; 9 nucleotides agree with TRBD1. The germline V gene has CDR1 SNHLY and CDR2 FYNNEI. J gave up 8 bases and V 6 bases, and 8 bases lay outside the gene matches. The CDR3 has 14 amino acids. CDR3 bases: TGTGCCAGCAGGAAAAACAGGGGGCGTGACATTCAGTACTTC. This encodes CASRKNRGRDIQYF. Combining the CDR3 with reference TRBV2 and TRBJ2-4 gives the whole variable domain EPEVTQTPSHQVTQMGQEVILRCVPISNHLYFYWYRQILGQKVEFLVSFYNNEISEKSEIFDDQFSVERPDGSNFTLKIRSTKLEDSAMYFCASRKNRGRDIQYFGAGTRLSVL.

The chain recombines TRBV6-5 with TRBJ2-5, with TRBD1 matching over 7 bases. Losses at the gene ends were 5 bases for V and 6 bases for J; bases not matched to a gene: 9. The CDR3 consists of 14 residues. CDR1 MNHEY and CDR2 SVGAGI come from the germline V gene. CDR3 loop: CASSRRQGRQTQYF. CDR3 coding DNA: TGTGCCAGCAGTCGGCGACAGGGTAGGCAGACCCAGTACTTC.

The sample holds one count of this clone. The chain combines TRBV2 with TRBJ2-7; D is uncertain. The CDR3 contains 12 residues. CDR1 is SNHLY and CDR2 is FYNNEI in the germline V gene. Trimming cost V 6 bases and J 4 bases, with 10 bases left between them. The CDR3 DNA is TGTGCCAGCAGCCCGTTGGAATACGAGCAGTACTTC. Its translation is CASSPLEYEQYF.

The V and J genes are TRBV9 and TRBJ2-2; D is uncertain. The CDR3 spans 15 residues. Germline V gene data show CDR1 as SGDLS and CDR2 as YYNGEE. Trimming cost V 0 bases and J 1 base, with 7 bases left between them. The CDR3, as DNA: TGTGCCAGCAGCGTAGTGTCAGGGAACACCGGGGAGCTGTTTTTT. It codes for CASSVVSGNTGELFF.

The CDR3 is CASSLSADTGELFF. CDR3 sequence (DNA): TGTGCCAGCAGTTTATCGGCAGACACCGGGGAGCTGTTTTTT. The chain joins TRBV28 to TRBJ2-2; D is ambiguous. The V end lost 1 base, the J end lost 3 bases, and 6 bases lay between the germline ends. CDR3 length: 14 amino acids. Germline V gene sequence: CDR1 MDHEN, CDR2 SYDVKM.

V gene TRBV28 combines with J gene TRBJ1-1, with 8 bases fitting TRBD1. CDR3 size: 15 residues. Germline V lookup: CDR1 MDHEN, CDR2 SYDVKM. Trimming at V came to 2 bases and at J to 2 bases, leaving 4 bases not matched to a gene. The CDR3: CASSLGGQGNTEAFF. The CDR3 coding sequence is TGTGCCAGCAGTTTAGGCGGACAGGGAAACACTGAAGCTTTCTTT.

The J gene is TRBJ2-1, the V gene TRBV20-1; D possibly uses TRBD1 or TRBD2 (5 bases each). Germline CDR1 is DFQATT and CDR2 is SNEGSKA (reference sequence). V lost 6 bases and J lost 9, with 9 bases in between. The CDR3 covers 10 residues. DNA of the CDR3: TGCAGTGCAACTAGGGGTGAGCAGTTCTTC. It codes for CSATRGEQFF.

V usage is TRBV29-1 and J usage is TRBJ1-2; 7 positions agree with TRBD1. Germline values: CDR1 SQVTM, CDR2 ANQGSEA. Losses at the gene ends were 2 bases for V and 8 bases for J; bases not matched to a gene: 5. The CDR3 runs to 12 residues. DNA for the CDR3: TGCAGCGTTGAAACAGGGGTAGGGGGCTACACCTTC. Encoded protein: CSVETGVGGYTF.

The chain combines TRBV10-2 with TRBJ2-3; 11 bases align to TRBD2. Germline V gene lookup returns CDR1 WSHSY and CDR2 SAAADI. The ends lost 5 bases at V and 1 base at J; junction bases unmatched: 5. The CDR3 is made up of 16 amino acids. CDR3 in amino acids: CASSSTSGSGTDTQYF. In DNA form, the CDR3 reads TGCGCCAGCAGTAGTACTAGCGGGAGCGGCACAGATACGCAGTATTTT.

The chain uses TRBV19 and TRBJ1-5; D ambiguous. CDR3 length equals 15 residues. Trimming cost V 3 bases and J 2 bases, with 11 bases left between them. The V gene's germline CDR1 is LNHDA and CDR2 SQIVND (reference sequence). CDR3 amino acids: CASSMPGLGNQPQHF. In nucleotides, the CDR3 is TGTGCCAGTAGTATGCCCGGGTTGGGCAATCAGCCCCAGCATTTT.

The gene calls are TRBV4-1 and TRBJ1-4; TRBD1 is a possible D gene (5 bases). The length of the CDR3 is 16 residues. Trimming stripped 0 bases from V and 8 bases from J, with 16 bases between. The germline V gene encodes CDR1 MGHRA and CDR2 YSYEKL. The CDR3, as DNA: TGCGCCAGCAGCCAAGAAGGACAAGGTGTTCAGGAAAAACTGTTTTTT. It encodes CASSQEGQGVQEKLFF.

This clone was found once. The CDR3 DNA is TGTGCCAGCAGCTTAGGAGTAATAACCGAGCAGTACTTC. It translates to CASSLGVITEQYF. V is TRBV7-8 and J is TRBJ2-7; D remains unclear. The CDR3 runs 13 residues. Trimming cost V 1 base and J 6 bases, with 10 bases left between them. Per the germline V gene, CDR1 is SGHVS and CDR2 is FQNEAQ.

The V call is TRBV13, the J call TRBJ2-7, with D perhaps matching TRBD2 (5 bases). The germline gives CDR1 PRHDT, CDR2 FYEKMQ (reference sequence). The CDR3 has 15 residues. Trimming cost V 3 bases and J 7 bases, with 19 bases left between them. The CDR3 DNA follows: TGTGCCAGCAGCTTTCGTCGAGGGTTGTATGGGGAGCAGTACTTC. Translation: CASSFRRGLYGEQYF.

The chain is built from TRBV18 and TRBJ1-3, with a possible D match to TRBD1 (5 bases). V gave up 7 bases and J gave up 0 bases, with 10 bases separating them. Looked up from germline, CDR1 is KGHSH and CDR2 is LQKENI. CDR3 length: 14 amino acids. CDR3 nucleotides: TGTGCCAGCTGCGAGACAGTCTCTGGAAACACCATATATTTT. Translation: CASCETVSGNTIYF.

J is TRBJ2-1 and V is TRBV4-1; a weak D match, TRBD2 (6 bases). V lost 4 bases and J lost 4, with 11 bases in between. Germline-derived CDR1 and CDR2 are MGHRA and YSYEKL. CDR3 length: 14 amino acids. The CDR3 here is CASSPLGGYNEQFF. CDR3 sequence (DNA): TGCGCCAGCAGCCCACTCGGGGGATACAATGAGCAGTTCTTC.

This chain connects TRBV19 to TRBJ2-5, with TRBD2 as a possible D gene (6 bases). The J call is uncertain, as TRBJ2-7 better fits the DNA end. The germline V gene has CDR1 LNHDA and CDR2 SQIVND (reference sequence). The CDR3 has 14 residues. The chain's CDR3 is CASRQGGATYEQYF. The CDR3 nucleotides are TGTGCCAGTAGGCAGGGCGGGGCCACCTACGAGCAGTACTTC.

CDR3 protein: CASSEGGALDNQPQHF. The CDR3 DNA follows: TGTGCCAGCAGTGAAGGTGGGGCACTTGATAATCAGCCCCAGCATTTT. The chain links TRBV2 to TRBJ1-5; tentatively, D is TRBD1 (5 bases). Germline CDR1 is SNHLY and CDR2 is FYNNEI. The CDR3 consists of 16 residues. V was cut by 1 base and J by 4 bases, with 14 bases left in between.

The chain joins TRBV18 to TRBJ2-1; the match to TRBD1 covers 7 bases. The germline CDR1 and CDR2 sequences are KGHSH and LQKENI. CDR3 length: 15 residues. The V gene end was trimmed by 5 bases and the J gene end by 2 bases; junction bases not matched to a gene: 6. The CDR3 protein is CASSAGTEAYNEQFF. In nucleotides, the CDR3 is TGTGCCAGCTCAGCTGGGACAGAGGCCTACAATGAGCAGTTCTTC.

The chain recombines TRBV5-1 with TRBJ2-5, with TRBD2 matching 7 bases. Losses at the gene ends were 0 bases for V and 6 bases for J; bases not matched to a gene: 5. Germline CDR1 SGHRS, CDR2 YFSETQ. The CDR3 sequence is 14 residues long. This chain's CDR3 is CASSLGLALKTQYF. The CDR3 nucleotides read TGCGCCAGCAGCTTGGGACTAGCTTTGAAGACCCAGTACTTC.

The genes are TRBV6-7 and TRBJ2-7, with D perhaps TRBD1 (5 bases). TRBV6-7 is classed as an ORF, of uncertain function. There are 11 residues in the CDR3. V was pared by 5 bases and J by 6 bases, with 8 bases between. CDR3 in amino acids: CASSDRSEQYF. CDR3 coding DNA: TGTGCCAGCAGTGACAGAAGCGAGCAGTACTTC.

This chain links TRBV6-6 with TRBJ2-1, with a weak D call TRBD2 (5 bases). From germline, CDR1 is MNHNY and CDR2 SVGAGI (reference sequence). The V end lost 8 bases, the J end lost 5 bases, and 16 bases lay between the germline ends. This CDR3 comprises 14 residues. Here the CDR3 reads CASGIKRTDNEQFF. The CDR3, as DNA: TGTGCCAGCGGGATAAAGCGGACGGACAATGAGCAGTTCTTC.

The chain recombines TRBV7-9 with TRBJ2-1; D may be TRBD1 (6 bases). The V gene lost 5 bases and the J gene lost 3 bases, with 20 bases spanning the gap. CDR3 length: 17 residues. Per the germline V gene, CDR1 is SEHNR and CDR2 is FQNEAQ (reference sequence). The CDR3 DNA reads TGTGCCAGCAGCCGATCGGAGACAGGAACACTCTACAATGAGCAGTTCTTC. Residues: CASSRSETGTLYNEQFF.

The chain carries TRBV28 and TRBJ1-1, with D unresolved. The CDR3 sequence is 14 residues long. Trimming removed 2 bases at V and 1 base at J, with 8 bases between. Per germline, CDR1 MDHEN and CDR2 SYDVKM. CDR3 sequence (DNA): TGTGCCAGCAGTTTAATATTGGGGAACACTGAAGCTTTCTTT. Translating gives CASSLILGNTEAFF.

The chain combines TRBV4-1 with TRBJ2-3; D might be TRBD1 or TRBD2, each matching 5 bases. The CDR3 spans 16 residues. Trimming shortened V by 0 bases and J by 9 bases, and 19 bases separated the two germline ends. Germline CDR1 MGHRA, CDR2 YSYEKL. Here the CDR3 DNA reads TGCGCCAGCAGCCAAGATGGCGTTCCGAAAGGGGAGACGCAGTATTTT. This translates into CASSQDGVPKGETQYF.

J is TRBJ1-4 and V is TRBV7-8, with a possible D match to TRBD1 (6 bases). Trimming removed 3 bases at V and 4 bases at J, with 15 bases between. Per germline, CDR1 SGHVS and CDR2 FQNEAQ. This CDR3 contains 16 residues. CDR3 DNA: TGTGCCAGCAGCTTGAACCGGGACAACGATAATGAAAAACTGTTTTTT. Translating it yields CASSLNRDNDNEKLFF.